The 9 T cell receptor beta chains presented below share a single source sample, sequenced in a study of post-analysis software for immune sequencing data. Study-wide points: Four to six TRBV segments were more frequent in patients than controls; TRBV5-6, TRBV5-1 and TRBV20-1 belonged to this group.

These receptors' targets are unknown. The TCR beta cDNA libraries carried unique molecular identifiers. MiXCR, run by TCRdb on the PCR reads, gives a single entry per CDR3 protein. Of more than 350,000 distinct CDR3 sequences in the sample, roughly 40% are singletons; the top ten hold around 8%. Sequencing was carried out using blood. Every receptor here comes from a girl aged 2-9 years with multiple sclerosis.

For this clonotype: A junction end diverges from the germline sequence, so it may reflect a read error. The chain carries TRBV25-1 and TRBJ2-1; 9 nucleotides line up with TRBD2. CDR1 and CDR2 from the germline V gene are MGHDK and SYGVNS. The CDR3 is 16 amino acids. CDR3 coding DNA: TGTGCCCGCAGTGAAAGCTCAGCGGGAGGTCACAATGAGCAGTTCTTC. Protein product: CARSESSAGGHNEQFF. Drawing the rest from reference TRBV25-1 and TRBJ2-1, the complete variable domain is EADIYQTPRYLVIGTGKKITLECSQTMGHDKMYWYQQDPGMELHLIHYSYGVNSTEKGDLSSESTVSRIRTEHFPLTLESARPSHTSQYLCARSESSAGGHNEQFFGPGTRLTVL.

In its sample, this clonotype was seen once. The chain links TRBV27 to TRBJ2-6; unclear D gene. The CDR3 consists of 15 residues. Trimming shortened V by 7 bases and J by 1 base, and 11 bases separated the two germline ends. CDR1 is MNHEY and CDR2 is SMNVEV in the germline V gene (reference sequence). The CDR3 protein is CASTKDGSGANVLTF. The DNA of the CDR3 is TGTGCCAGCACCAAGGACGGGTCTGGGGCCAACGTCCTGACTTTC.

This chain uses TRBV3-1 with TRBJ2-7, with D possibly being TRBD1 (5 bases). CDR3 length: 18 amino acids. Germline assignment: CDR1 LGHDT and CDR2 YNNKEL (reference sequence). The V end lost 0 bases, the J end lost 2 bases, and 20 bases lay between the germline ends. CDR3 bases: TGTGCCAGCAGCCAAGATAAGGCAAGGGGCTCCCACACCTACGAGCAGTACTTC. Protein: CASSQDKARGSHTYEQYF.

This rearrangement joins TRBV21-1 to TRBJ2-5. TRBV21-1 is a recognized pseudogene. CDR3 length equals 13 residues. The CDR3 nucleotides are TGTGCCAGCCTAGGAAGGAGCCAAGAGACCCAGTACTTC. Its translation: CASLGRSQETQYF.

This chain links TRBV29-1 with TRBJ2-1; tentatively, D is TRBD1 or TRBD2 (5 bases each). CDR3 length: 16 residues. V was trimmed by 3 bases and J by 4 bases, leaving 19 bases between them. Germline V gene data show CDR1 as SQVTM and CDR2 as ANQGSEA. CDR3 loop: CSVDLPAGSPYNEQFF. Written as DNA, the CDR3 is TGCAGCGTTGATTTGCCGGCAGGGAGCCCTTACAATGAGCAGTTCTTC.

The genes are TRBV7-2 and TRBJ1-5, with D possibly being TRBD1 (6 bases). The CDR3 consists of 14 residues. Germline V gene data show CDR1 as SGHTA and CDR2 as FQGNSA. Trimming stripped 3 bases from V and 7 bases from J, with 13 bases between. DNA for the CDR3: TGTGCCAGCAGCTTCACTTCAGGGGACCAGCCCCAGCATTTT. Encoded protein: CASSFTSGDQPQHF.

CDR3 bases: TGTGCCAGCAACCTAGGACTGGCGGGCACAGATACGCAGTATTTT. This sequence encodes CASNLGLAGTDTQYF. The J gene is TRBJ2-3, the V gene TRBV9; a possible D gene is TRBD2 (5 bases). V gave up 6 bases and J gave up 1 base, with 15 bases separating them. CDR3 length: 15 residues. CDR1 is SGDLS, CDR2 YYNGEE, per germline. The full variable domain, its missing parts supplied by reference TRBV9 and TRBJ2-3, is DSGVTQTPKHLITATGQRVTLRCSPRSGDLSVYWYQQSLDQGLQFLIQYYNGEERAKGNILERFSAQQFPDLHSELNLSSLELGDSALYFCASNLGLAGTDTQYFGPGTRLTVL.

The rearrangement uses TRBV28 and TRBJ2-7; D is possibly TRBD1 (7 bases). The germline CDR1 and CDR2 sequences are MDHEN and SYDVKM. There are 13 residues in the CDR3. Trimming removed 10 bases from V and 3 bases from J, with 16 bases in between. CDR3 protein: CATAGQTNYEQYF. The CDR3 DNA sequence: TGTGCCACCGCGGGACAGACAAACTACGAGCAGTACTTC. The complete variable domain, with remaining parts taken from reference TRBV28 and TRBJ2-7, reads DVKVTQSSRYLVKRTGEKVFLECVQDMDHENMFWYRQDPGLGLRLIYFSYDVKMKEKGDIPEGYSVSREKKERFSLILESASTNQTSMYLCATAGQTNYEQYFGPGTRLTVT.

This sequence joins TRBV11-2 and TRBJ2-7; 9 bases map to TRBD1. The better agreement between TRBJ2-5 and the DNA end casts doubt on the J call. This CDR3 has 15 residues. Germline assignment: CDR1 SGHAT and CDR2 FQNNGV. CDR3 DNA: TGTGCCAGCAGCTCCTACAGGGGGCGCGGGGAGACCCAGTACTTC. This gives the protein CASSSYRGRGETQYF.